Below, one T cell receptor beta chain is given with its context. The entry originates in a study of blood T cell repertoires in COVID-19. The method was immunoSEQ multiplex PCR; TCRdb's version includes in-frame clones alone and lacks a portion of them. This table holds over 110,000 clones, less than 80% found once. The sample taken for sequencing was peripheral blood. The receptor was isolated from a man in his sixties with acute or convalescent COVID-19.

The CDR3 loop is CASSSPGHINYGYTF. The CDR3 nucleotides read TGTGCCAGCAGTTCCCCGGGACACATAAACTATGGCTACACCTTC. This chain links TRBV6-6 with TRBJ1-2, with a tentative D call TRBD1 (6 bases). CDR1 is MNHNY and CDR2 is SVGAGI in the germline V gene (reference sequence). CDR3 length: 15 amino acids. V shed 4 bases and J shed 2 bases, with 14 bases lying between them.